This T cell receptor beta chain was sequenced during a study of T cell repertoires in cytomegalovirus infection. Overall study context: Indicated by public TCR beta signatures were CMV infection and matching HLA type.

This clonotype turned up a few times. Its antigen is undetermined. Study-level findings and limits: People with CMV and the relevant HLA were identified by cumulative public TCR beta family frequency. CMV-specific HLA-C-restricted TCR beta clonotypes dominated the ex vivo response.

TCRdb analysed the reads with MiXCR anew, one entry per CDR3 protein. The data show a few hundred thousand distinct CDR3 sequences, about 39% seen once. J gave up 0 bases and V 6 bases, and 7 bases lay outside the gene matches. From germline, CDR1 is MNHNS and CDR2 SASEGT. This CDR3 contains 16 residues. The specimen comprised cultured PBMCs, sampled from culture after CMV antigen stimulation. The rearrangement joins TRBV6-1 to TRBJ2-1; 8 bases are shared with TRBD2. The receptor comes from a human donor in good health (CMV status not recorded). Some clones in this sample may be carry-over from other donors' samples. The CDR3 coding sequence is TGTGCCAGCAGCGCGGCGAGCGGGAGCTCCTACAATGAGCAGTTCTTC. Amino acids: CASSAASGSSYNEQFF.